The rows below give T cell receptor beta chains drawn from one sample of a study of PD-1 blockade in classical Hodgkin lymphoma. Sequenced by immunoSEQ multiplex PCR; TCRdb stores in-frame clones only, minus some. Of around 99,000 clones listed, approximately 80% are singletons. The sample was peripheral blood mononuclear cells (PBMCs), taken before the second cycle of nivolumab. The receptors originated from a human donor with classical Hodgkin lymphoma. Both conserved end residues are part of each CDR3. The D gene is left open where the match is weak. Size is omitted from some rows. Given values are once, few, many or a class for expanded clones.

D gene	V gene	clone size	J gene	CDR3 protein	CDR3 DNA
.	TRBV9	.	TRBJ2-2	CASSHGTGELFF	TGTGCCAGCAGCCATGGCACCGGGGAGCTGTTTTTT
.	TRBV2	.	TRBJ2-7	CVSGQSSYEQYF	TGTGTCAGTGGACAGAGCTCCTACGAGCAGTACTTC
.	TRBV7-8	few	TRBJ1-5	CASSLVEGQPQHF	TGTGCCAGCAGCTTAGTAGAGGGTCAGCCCCAGCATTTT
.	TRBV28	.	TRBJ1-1	CATSDGGSYTEAFF	TGTGCCACCTCCGACGGGGGCTCTTACACTGAAGCTTTCTTT
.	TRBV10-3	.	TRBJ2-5	CAISEGPTGLNPQETQYF	TGTGCCATCAGTGAGGGCCCCACCGGACTAAATCCCCAAGAGACCCAGTACTTC
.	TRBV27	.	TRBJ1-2	CASSWGTGDVYGYTF	TGTGCCAGCAGTTGGGGGACGGGGGACGTCTATGGCTACACCTTC
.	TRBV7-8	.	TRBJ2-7	CASSLGPPSYEQYF	TGTGCCAGCAGCCTGGGACCTCCGTCCTACGAGCAGTACTTC
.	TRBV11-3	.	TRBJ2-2	CASSEPAGNTGELFF	TGTGCCAGCAGTGAACCGGCTGGGAACACCGGGGAGCTGTTTTTT
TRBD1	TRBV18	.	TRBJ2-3	CASSPRTGVDADTQYF	TGTGCCAGCTCACCCCGGACAGGGGTCGACGCAGATACGCAGTATTTT
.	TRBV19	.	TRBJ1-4	CASRSSEKLFF	TGTGCCAGTAGGTCAAGCGAAAAACTGTTTTTT
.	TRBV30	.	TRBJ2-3	CAWSVHTDTQYF	TGTGCCTGGAGTGTACACACAGATACGCAGTATTTT
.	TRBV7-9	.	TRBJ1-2	CASSLGRSYGYTF	TGTGCCAGCAGCTTAGGACGGAGCTATGGCTACACCTTC
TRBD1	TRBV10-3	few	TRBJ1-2	CAISQGAYGYTF	TGTGCCATCAGTCAGGGGGCGTATGGCTACACCTTC
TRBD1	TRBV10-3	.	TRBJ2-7	CAISHRTGSYEQYF	TGTGCCATCAGCCACCGGACAGGCTCCTACGAGCAGTACTTC
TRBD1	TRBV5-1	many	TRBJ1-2	CASSTTGQDYTF	TGCGCCAGCAGCACGACGGGACAGGACTACACCTTC
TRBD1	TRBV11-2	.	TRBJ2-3	CASRSPRDRNTDTQYF	TGTGCCAGCAGATCCCCCCGGGACAGAAACACAGATACGCAGTATTTT
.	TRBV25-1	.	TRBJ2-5	CASRLQGTETQYF	TGTGCCAGCAGACTCCAGGGTACCGAGACCCAGTACTTC
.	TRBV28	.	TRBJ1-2	CASSGQSPNYGYTF	TGTGCCAGCAGTGGACAGTCCCCCAACTATGGCTACACCTTC
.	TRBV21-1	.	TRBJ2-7	CASSRGWSGEDYEQYF	TGTGCCAGCAGCCGGGGGTGGAGCGGAGAAGACTACGAGCAGTACTTC
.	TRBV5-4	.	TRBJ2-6	CASSLVRGLAGANVLTF	TGTGCCAGCAGCTTGGTAAGGGGTTTAGCGGGGGCCAACGTCCTGACTTTC
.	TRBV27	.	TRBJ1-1	CASSRGTGNTEAFF	TGTGCCAGCAGTAGGGGGACGGGGAACACTGAAGCTTTCTTT
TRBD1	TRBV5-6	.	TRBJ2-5	CASSWTGRETQYF	TGTGCCAGCAGCTGGACAGGGAGGGAGACCCAGTACTTC
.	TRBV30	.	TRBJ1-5	CACSDGENQPQHF	TGTGCCTGTTCGGACGGCGAAAATCAGCCCCAGCATTTT
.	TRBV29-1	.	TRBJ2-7	CSVEVPGTPYEQYF	TGCAGCGTTGAGGTTCCGGGAACGCCCTACGAGCAGTACTTC
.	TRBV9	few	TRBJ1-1	CASSAYGGRNTEAFF	TGTGCCAGCAGCGCATATGGGGGTAGGAACACTGAAGCTTTCTTT
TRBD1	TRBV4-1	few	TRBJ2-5	CASSPGQGQYQETQYF	TGCGCCAGCAGCCCGGGACAGGGACAGTACCAAGAGACCCAGTACTTC
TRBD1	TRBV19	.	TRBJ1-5	CASTLRDRALNQPQHF	TGTGCCAGTACCCTCCGGGACAGGGCCCTCAATCAGCCCCAGCATTTT
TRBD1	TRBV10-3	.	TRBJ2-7	CAIMRSGGSYEQYF	TGTGCCATCATGAGATCAGGGGGTTCTTACGAGCAGTACTTC
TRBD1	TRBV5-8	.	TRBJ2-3	CASSPGWGQGADTQYF	TGTGCCAGCAGCCCAGGGTGGGGACAGGGGGCAGATACGCAGTATTTT
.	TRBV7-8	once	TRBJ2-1	CASSLEFTLGSYNEQFF	TGTGCCAGCAGCTTAGAGTTCACTCTTGGCTCCTACAATGAGCAGTTCTTC
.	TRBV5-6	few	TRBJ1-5	CASSDQSNQPQHF	TGTGCCAGCAGCGATCAGAGCAATCAGCCCCAGCATTTT
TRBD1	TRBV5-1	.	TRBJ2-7	CASSLAGDRGFYEQYF	TGCGCCAGCAGCTTGGCGGGGGACAGGGGTTTTTACGAGCAGTACTTC
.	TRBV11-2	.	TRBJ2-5	CASRLGGTQYF	TGTGCCAGCAGACTAGGCGGGACCCAGTACTTC
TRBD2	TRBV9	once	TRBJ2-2	CASSPSSGRWSGELFF	TGTGCCAGCAGCCCATCTAGCGGGAGATGGTCCGGGGAGCTGTTTTTT
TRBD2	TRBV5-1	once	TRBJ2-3	CASSPTSGNTDTQYF	TGCGCCAGCAGCCCGACTAGCGGCAACACAGATACGCAGTATTTT
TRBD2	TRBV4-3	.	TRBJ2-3	CASSQDLPSGRTTQYF	TGCGCCAGCAGCCAAGATCTCCCTAGCGGGAGGACTACGCAGTATTTT
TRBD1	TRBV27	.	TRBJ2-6	CASSSGQGTLGANVLTF	TGTGCCAGCAGTTCGGGACAGGGGACCCTCGGGGCCAACGTCCTGACTTTC
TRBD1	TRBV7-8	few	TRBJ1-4	CASSLVGTGGEKLFF	TGTGCCAGCAGCTTAGTTGGGACAGGGGGTGAAAAACTGTTTTTT
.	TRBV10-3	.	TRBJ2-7	CAISVGADNEQYF	TGTGCCATCAGTGTGGGAGCGGACAACGAGCAGTACTTC
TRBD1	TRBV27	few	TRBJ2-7	CASSLLGTGTYEQYF	TGTGCCAGCAGTTTGCTTGGGACAGGGACCTACGAGCAGTACTTC
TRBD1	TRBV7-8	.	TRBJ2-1	CASSPRTGGSNEQFF	TGTGCCAGCAGCCCCCGGACAGGGGGCTCGAATGAGCAGTTCTTC
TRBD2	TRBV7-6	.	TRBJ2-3	CASSLGVWVTSTDTQYF	TGTGCCAGCAGCTTAGGGGTTTGGGTGACTAGCACTGATACGCAGTATTTT
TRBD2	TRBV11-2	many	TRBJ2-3	CASSFRTSGRARHTDTQYF	TGTGCCAGCAGCTTTCGGACTAGCGGGAGGGCCCGCCACACAGATACGCAGTATTTT
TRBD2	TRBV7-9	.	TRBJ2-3	CASSQRGGSFDTQYF	TGTGCCAGCAGCCAGAGGGGCGGGAGTTTTGATACGCAGTATTTT
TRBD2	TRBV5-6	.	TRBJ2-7	CASSSRQGAGGPYEQYF	TGTGCCAGCAGCTCCCGACAGGGAGCGGGAGGGCCGTACGAGCAGTACTTC
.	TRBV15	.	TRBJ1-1	CATSSQALNTEAFF	TGTGCCACCAGCAGTCAAGCCCTGAACACTGAAGCTTTCTTT
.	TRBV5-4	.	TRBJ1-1	CASSASAGGNTEAFF	TGTGCCAGCAGCGCATCGGCTGGAGGGAACACTGAAGCTTTCTTT
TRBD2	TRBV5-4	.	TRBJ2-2	CASSSTQSVAGGELFF	TGTGCCAGCAGCTCGACACAGTCGGTAGCGGGAGGGGAGCTGTTTTTT
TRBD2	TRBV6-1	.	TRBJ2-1	CASSESAALAGASGEQFF	TGTGCCAGCAGTGAATCGGCGGCACTAGCGGGAGCTTCGGGTGAGCAGTTCTTC
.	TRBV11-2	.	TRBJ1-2	CASSFPGGGGYTF	TGTGCCAGCAGCTTCCCCGGGGGCGGAGGCTACACCTTC
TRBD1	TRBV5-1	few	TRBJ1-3	CASSLRGPTGGFDTIYF	TGCGCCAGCAGCTTGAGGGGACCGACAGGGGGGTTCGACACCATATATTTT
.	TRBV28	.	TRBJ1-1	CASSPFLGAMNTEAFF	TGTGCCAGCAGCCCCTTCCTGGGGGCGATGAACACTGAAGCTTTCTTT
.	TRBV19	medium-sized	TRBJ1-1	CASSIALDIGGTEAFF	TGTGCCAGTAGTATAGCCTTGGACATCGGCGGAACTGAAGCTTTCTTT
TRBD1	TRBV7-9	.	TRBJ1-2	CASSLADRSHYGYTF	TGTGCCAGCAGTCTTGCGGACAGGTCCCACTATGGCTACACCTTC
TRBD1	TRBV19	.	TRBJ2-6	CASSIIGGVGANVLTF	TGTGCCAGTAGTATTATAGGGGGCGTTGGGGCCAACGTCCTGACTTTC
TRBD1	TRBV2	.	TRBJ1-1	CASSHHRDRGYTEAFF	TGTGCCAGCAGTCACCACCGGGACAGGGGTTACACTGAAGCTTTCTTT
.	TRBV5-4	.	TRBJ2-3	CASSPPSEYTDTQYF	TGTGCCAGCAGCCCCCCAAGCGAGTACACAGATACGCAGTATTTT
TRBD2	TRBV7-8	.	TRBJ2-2	CASSLLAGGTGELFF	TGTGCCAGCAGCTTACTAGCGGGAGGGACCGGGGAGCTGTTTTTT
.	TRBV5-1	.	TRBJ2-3	CASSQRHTGGYTDTQYF	TGCGCCAGCAGCCAGCGACATACCGGGGGATACACAGATACGCAGTATTTT